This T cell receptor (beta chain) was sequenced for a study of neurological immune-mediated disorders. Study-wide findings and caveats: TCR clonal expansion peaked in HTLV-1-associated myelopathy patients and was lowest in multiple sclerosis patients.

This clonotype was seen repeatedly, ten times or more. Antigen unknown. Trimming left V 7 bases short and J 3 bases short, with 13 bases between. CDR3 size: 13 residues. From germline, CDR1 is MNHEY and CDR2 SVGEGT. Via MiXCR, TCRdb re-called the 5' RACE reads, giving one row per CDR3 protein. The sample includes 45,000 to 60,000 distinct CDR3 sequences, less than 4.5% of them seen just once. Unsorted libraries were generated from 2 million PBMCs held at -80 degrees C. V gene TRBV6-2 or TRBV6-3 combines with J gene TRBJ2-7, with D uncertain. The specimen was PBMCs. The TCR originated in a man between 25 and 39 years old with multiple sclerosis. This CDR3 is CASTFNANYEQYF. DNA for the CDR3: TGTGCCAGCACCTTCAACGCTAACTACGAGCAGTACTTC.